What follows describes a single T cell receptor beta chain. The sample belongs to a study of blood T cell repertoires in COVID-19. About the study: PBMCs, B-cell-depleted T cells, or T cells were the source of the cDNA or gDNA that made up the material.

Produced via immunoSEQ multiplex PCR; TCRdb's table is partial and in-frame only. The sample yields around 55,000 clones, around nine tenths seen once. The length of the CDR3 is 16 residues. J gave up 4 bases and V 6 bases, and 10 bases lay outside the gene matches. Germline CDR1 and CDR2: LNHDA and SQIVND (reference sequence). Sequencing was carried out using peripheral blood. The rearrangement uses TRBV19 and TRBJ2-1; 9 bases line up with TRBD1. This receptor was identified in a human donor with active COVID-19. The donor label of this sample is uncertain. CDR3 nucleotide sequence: TGTGCCAGTAGCAATTCCGGGACAGGGATATACAATGAGCAGTTCTTC. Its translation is CASSNSGTGIYNEQFF.